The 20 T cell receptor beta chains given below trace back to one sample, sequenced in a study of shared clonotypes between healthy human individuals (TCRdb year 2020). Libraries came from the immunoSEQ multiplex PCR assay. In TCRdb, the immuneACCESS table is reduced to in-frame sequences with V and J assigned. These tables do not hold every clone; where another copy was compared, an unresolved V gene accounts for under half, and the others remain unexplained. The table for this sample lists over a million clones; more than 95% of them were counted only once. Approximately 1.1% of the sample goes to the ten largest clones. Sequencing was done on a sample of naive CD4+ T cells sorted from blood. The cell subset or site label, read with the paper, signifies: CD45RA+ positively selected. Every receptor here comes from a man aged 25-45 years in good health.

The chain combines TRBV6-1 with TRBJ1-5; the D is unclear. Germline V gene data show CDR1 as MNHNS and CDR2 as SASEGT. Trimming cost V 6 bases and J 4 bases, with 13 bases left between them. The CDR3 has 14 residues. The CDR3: CASRAAGPNQPQHF. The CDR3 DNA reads TGTGCCAGCAGGGCGGCGGGCCCGAATCAGCCCCAGCATTTT.

CDR3 bases: TGTGCCAGCAGCTTTGGCAGGTCCGGCATCCGGTACCAAGAGACCCAGTACTTC. It is translated as CASSFGRSGIRYQETQYF. The chain couples TRBV11-2 to TRBJ2-5; no reliable D call. V lost 3 bases to trimming and J lost 0 bases, with 20 bases between them. The CDR3 has 18 amino acids. Germline V gives CDR1 SGHAT, CDR2 FQNNGV.

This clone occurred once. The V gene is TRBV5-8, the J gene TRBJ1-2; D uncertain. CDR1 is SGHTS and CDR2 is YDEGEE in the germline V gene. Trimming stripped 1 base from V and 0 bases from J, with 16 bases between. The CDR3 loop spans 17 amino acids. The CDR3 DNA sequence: TGTGCCAGCAGCTTGTTAGTGGGCAGCCAGGCTAACTATGGCTACACCTTC. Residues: CASSLLVGSQANYGYTF.

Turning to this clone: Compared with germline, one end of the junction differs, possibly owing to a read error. The CDR3 DNA reads TGTGCTAGCAGCTTAGAGGGGGCCCTGGAGACCCAGTACTTC. Amino acids: CASSLEGALETQYF. This rearrangement joins TRBV7-7 to TRBJ2-5; 7 positions match TRBD1. Germline CDR1 and CDR2: SSHAT and FNYEAQ (reference sequence). This CDR3 is 14 amino acids long.

CDR3 in amino acids: CASKIRSSNQPQHF. DNA for the CDR3: TGTGCCAGCAAAATTAGGTCTAGCAATCAGCCCCAGCATTTT. This chain connects TRBV2 to TRBJ1-5; no reliable D call. Germline V gene data show CDR1 as SNHLY and CDR2 as FYNNEI. This CDR3 has 14 amino acids. The germline V and J ends were trimmed by 7 bases and 0 bases, with 10 bases remaining between them.

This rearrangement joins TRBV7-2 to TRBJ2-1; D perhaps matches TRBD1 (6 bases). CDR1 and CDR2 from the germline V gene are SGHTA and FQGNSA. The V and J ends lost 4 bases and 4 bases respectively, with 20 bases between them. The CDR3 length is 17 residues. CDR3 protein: CASSSDSSKGGYNEQFF. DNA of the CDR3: TGTGCCAGCAGCTCGGACAGCAGCAAAGGGGGATACAATGAGCAGTTCTTC.

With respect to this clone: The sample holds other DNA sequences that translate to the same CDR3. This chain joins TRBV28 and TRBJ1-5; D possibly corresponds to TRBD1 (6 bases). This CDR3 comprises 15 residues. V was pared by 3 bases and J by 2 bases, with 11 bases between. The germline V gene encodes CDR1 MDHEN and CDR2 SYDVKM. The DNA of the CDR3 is TGTGCCAGCAGTTTCGGGGGGCTACGCAATCAGCCCCAGCATTTT. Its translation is CASSFGGLRNQPQHF.

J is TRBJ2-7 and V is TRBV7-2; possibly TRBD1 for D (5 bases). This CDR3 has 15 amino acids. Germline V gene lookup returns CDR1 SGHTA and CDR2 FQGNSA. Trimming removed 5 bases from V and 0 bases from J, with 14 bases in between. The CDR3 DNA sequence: TGTGCCAGCAGCGTGGTGGCCACAGGCTCCTACGAGCAGTACTTC. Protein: CASSVVATGSYEQYF.

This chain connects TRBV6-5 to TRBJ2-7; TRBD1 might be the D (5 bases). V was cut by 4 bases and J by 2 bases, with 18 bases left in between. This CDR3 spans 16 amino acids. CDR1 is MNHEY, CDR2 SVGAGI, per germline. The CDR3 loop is CASSSYGSGIAYEQYF. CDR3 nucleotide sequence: TGTGCCAGCAGTTCCTACGGGTCAGGGATAGCCTACGAGCAGTACTTC.

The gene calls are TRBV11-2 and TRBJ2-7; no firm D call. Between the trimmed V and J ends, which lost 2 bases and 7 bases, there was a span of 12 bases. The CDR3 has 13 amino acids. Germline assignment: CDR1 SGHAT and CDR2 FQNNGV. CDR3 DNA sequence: TGTGCCAGCAGCTTAATGAGTCTGGAAGAGCAGTACTTC. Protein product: CASSLMSLEEQYF.

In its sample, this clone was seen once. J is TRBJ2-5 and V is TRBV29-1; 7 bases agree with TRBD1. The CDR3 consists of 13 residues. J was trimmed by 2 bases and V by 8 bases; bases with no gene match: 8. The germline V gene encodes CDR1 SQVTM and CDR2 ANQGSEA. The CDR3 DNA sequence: TGCAGCACCGAAGGGGGCAGACAAGAGACCCAGTACTTC. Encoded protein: CSTEGGRQETQYF.

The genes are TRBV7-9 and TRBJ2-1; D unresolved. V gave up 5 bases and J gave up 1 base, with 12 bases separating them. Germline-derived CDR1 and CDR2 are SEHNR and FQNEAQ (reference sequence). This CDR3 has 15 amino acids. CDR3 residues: CASSILGASYNEQFF. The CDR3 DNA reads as TGTGCCAGCAGCATTCTAGGAGCGTCCTACAATGAGCAGTTCTTC.

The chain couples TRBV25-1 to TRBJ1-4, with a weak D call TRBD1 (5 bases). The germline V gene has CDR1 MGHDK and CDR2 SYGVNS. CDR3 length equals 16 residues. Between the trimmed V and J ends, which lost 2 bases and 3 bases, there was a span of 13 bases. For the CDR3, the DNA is TGTGCCAGCAGTGAAGGGACGCGGGCCGCTAATGAAAAACTGTTTTTT. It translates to CASSEGTRAANEKLFF.

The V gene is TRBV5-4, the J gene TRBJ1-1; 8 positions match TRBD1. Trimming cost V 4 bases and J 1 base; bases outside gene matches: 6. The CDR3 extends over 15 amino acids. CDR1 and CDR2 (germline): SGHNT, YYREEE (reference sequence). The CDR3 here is CASSGRQGRNTEAFF. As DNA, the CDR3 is TGTGCCAGCAGCGGAAGACAGGGGCGGAACACTGAAGCTTTCTTT.

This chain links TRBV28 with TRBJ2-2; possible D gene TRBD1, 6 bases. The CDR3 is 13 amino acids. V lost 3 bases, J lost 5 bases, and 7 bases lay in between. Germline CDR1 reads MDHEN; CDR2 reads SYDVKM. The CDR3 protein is CASSFQGTGELFF. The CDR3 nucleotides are TGTGCCAGCAGTTTTCAGGGGACCGGGGAGCTGTTTTTT.

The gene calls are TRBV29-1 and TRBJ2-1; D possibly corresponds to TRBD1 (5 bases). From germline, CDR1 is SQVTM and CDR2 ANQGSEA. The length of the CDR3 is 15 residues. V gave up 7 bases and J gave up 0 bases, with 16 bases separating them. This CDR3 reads CSGDTDSYSYNEQFF. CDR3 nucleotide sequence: TGCAGCGGGGATACCGACAGCTACTCCTACAATGAGCAGTTCTTC.

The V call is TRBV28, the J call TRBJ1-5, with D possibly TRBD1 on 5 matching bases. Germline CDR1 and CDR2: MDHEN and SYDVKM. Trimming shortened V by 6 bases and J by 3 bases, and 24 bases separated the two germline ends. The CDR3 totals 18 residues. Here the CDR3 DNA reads TGTGCCAGCAGAAGGCCGGGGACTTTCAGATTTGTCAATCAGCCCCAGCATTTT. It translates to CASRRPGTFRFVNQPQHF.

The CDR3 DNA sequence: TGCAGCCAGACTAGCGGCACAGATACGCAGTATTTT. Encoded protein: CSQTSGTDTQYF. V and J are TRBV29-1 and TRBJ2-3, with 8 positions matching TRBD2. The CDR3 totals 12 residues. CDR1 and CDR2 (germline): SQVTM, ANQGSEA. Trimming removed 8 bases from V and 1 base from J; junction bases left unmatched: 2.

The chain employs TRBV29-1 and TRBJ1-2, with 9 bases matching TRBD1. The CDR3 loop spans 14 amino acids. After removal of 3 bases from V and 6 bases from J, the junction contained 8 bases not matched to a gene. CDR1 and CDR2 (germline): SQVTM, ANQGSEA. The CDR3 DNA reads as TGCAGCGTTGATTGGCACAGGGGGCGGGATGGCTACACCTTC. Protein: CSVDWHRGRDGYTF.

The CDR3 here is CATSRDGTTDTQYF. The CDR3 nucleotides read TGTGCCACCAGCAGAGATGGTACCACAGATACGCAGTATTTT. The chain is built from TRBV15 and TRBJ2-3; D gene unclear. CDR3 size: 14 residues. Germline CDR1 and CDR2: LNHNV and YYDKDF (reference sequence). V lost 0 bases to trimming and J lost 2 bases, with 6 bases between them.